These 14 T cell receptor beta chains originate from one sample sequenced in a study of beta chain features in type 1 diabetes. Study-wide results and caveats: All four CD4+ subsets from Type 1 diabetes patients carried moderately but significantly shorter TCRB CDR3s.

The investigators reverse transcribed all of the isolated RNA, so they sequenced expressed TCRB transcripts. Data came from immunoSEQ multiplex PCR; TCRdb stores just in-frame clones and leaves some out. Here the sample spans roughly 100,000 clones, over 25% being singletons. Antigen specificity for these receptors is unknown. Sequencing was carried out using central memory CD4+ T cells from blood. The receptors were gathered from a woman younger than 30 with type 1 diabetes.

This sequence joins TRBV28 and TRBJ1-5, with D perhaps TRBD1 (5 bases). Looked up from germline, CDR1 is MDHEN and CDR2 is SYDVKM. The germline V and J ends were trimmed by 11 bases and 1 base, with 9 bases remaining between them. The CDR3 loop spans 12 amino acids. The CDR3 loop is CAGGGSNQPQHF. CDR3 DNA sequence: TGTGCCGGCGGGGGGAGCAATCAGCCCCAGCATTTT.

This chain links TRBV5-1 with TRBJ1-2, with TRBD1 matching 11 bases. Germline V gives CDR1 SGHRS, CDR2 YFSETQ. The length of the CDR3 is 14 residues. Trimming removed 2 bases from V and 8 bases from J; junction bases left unmatched: 5. CDR3 nucleotides: TGCGCCAGCAGCTTCGGACAGGGGGCGCAAGGCTACACCTTC. It specifies CASSFGQGAQGYTF.

V is TRBV7-2 and J is TRBJ1-5; the D is unclear. Germline lookup yields CDR1 SGHTA and CDR2 FQGNSA. V gave up 2 bases and J gave up 5 bases, with 10 bases separating them. The CDR3 runs to 14 residues. This CDR3 is CASSLSIGDQPQHF. The CDR3 region has the DNA TGTGCCAGCAGCTTAAGTATCGGGGATCAGCCCCAGCATTTT.

V gene TRBV9 combines with J gene TRBJ2-3; TRBD2 matches 8 bases. The CDR3 length is 19 residues. From germline, CDR1 is SGDLS and CDR2 YYNGEE. V dropped 2 bases and J dropped 3; count of bases not matched to a gene: 17. CDR3 nucleotide sequence: TGTGCCAGCAGCGTCTTGCCCCCGGGAGGGCCGGGTAGAACAGATACGCAGTATTTT. Its protein is CASSVLPPGGPGRTDTQYF. The full variable domain, with the rest looked up from reference TRBV9 and TRBJ2-3, is DSGVTQTPKHLITATGQRVTLRCSPRSGDLSVYWYQQSLDQGLQFLIQYYNGEERAKGNILERFSAQQFPDLHSELNLSSLELGDSALYFCASSVLPPGGPGRTDTQYFGPGTRLTVL.

This clone turned up a few times. The rearrangement joins TRBV7-2 to TRBJ2-1, with D maybe TRBD1 (5 bases). The CDR3 is made up of 18 amino acids. In germline, CDR1 is SGHTA, CDR2 FQGNSA. Trimming shortened V by 1 base and J by 0 bases, and 16 bases separated the two germline ends. CDR3 DNA sequence: TGTGCCAGCAGCTTAGGAAGGGCGGCTACAGGCTCCTACAATGAGCAGTTCTTC. Translation gives CASSLGRAATGSYNEQFF.

There are a few counts of this clone. The chain carries TRBV5-4 and TRBJ1-2; D may be TRBD1 (6 bases). Trimming left V 5 bases short and J 7 bases short, with 15 bases between. This CDR3 comprises 13 residues. The germline V gene encodes CDR1 SGHNT and CDR2 YYREEE (reference sequence). CDR3 sequence: CASSQDSFGGYTF. The CDR3 DNA reads TGTGCCAGCAGTCAGGACAGTTTCGGTGGCTACACCTTC.

This clone has more than one count but fewer than ten. This rearrangement joins TRBV2 to TRBJ1-1; D is perhaps TRBD1 (6 bases). CDR1 is SNHLY and CDR2 is FYNNEI in the germline V gene. The CDR3 has 13 residues. Trimming shortened V by 7 bases and J by 5 bases, and 14 bases separated the two germline ends. The CDR3 loop is CASTRARGTEAFF. The CDR3 nucleotides are TGTGCCAGCACTAGGGCCAGGGGTACTGAAGCTTTCTTT.

J is TRBJ2-1 and V is TRBV2; TRBD2 matches at 11 bases. V dropped 10 bases and J dropped 5; count of bases not matched to a gene: 13. The CDR3 consists of 16 residues. Germline CDR1 SNHLY, CDR2 FYNNEI. The CDR3 protein is CATEIAGGPVHNEQFF. The CDR3 DNA reads as TGTGCCACCGAGATAGCGGGAGGGCCAGTCCACAATGAGCAGTTCTTC.

In its sample, this clone was seen a few times. This chain links TRBV2 with TRBJ1-1; TRBD1 might be the D (6 bases). This CDR3 has 13 amino acids. The V and J ends lost 5 bases and 7 bases respectively, with 14 bases between them. The V gene's germline CDR1 is SNHLY and CDR2 FYNNEI. In DNA form, the CDR3 reads TGTGCCAGCAGTCTAGGATCAGGGGATGAAGCTTTCTTT. Encoded protein: CASSLGSGDEAFF.

V and J are TRBV5-1 and TRBJ1-3; TRBD1 aligns across 8 bases. Trimming removed 4 bases from V and 3 bases from J; junction bases left unmatched: 6. The CDR3 contains 15 residues. Germline values: CDR1 SGHRS, CDR2 YFSETQ. The CDR3 is CASSTQGASGNTIYF. The CDR3 nucleotides are TGCGCCAGCAGCACCCAGGGGGCAAGTGGAAACACCATATATTTT.

There are a few counts of this clone. The J gene is TRBJ2-3, the V gene TRBV2; TRBD2 matches 8 bases. Germline V lookup: CDR1 SNHLY, CDR2 FYNNEI. The V and J ends lost 5 bases and 2 bases, in that order; junction bases with no gene match: 9. The length of the CDR3 is 16 residues. The CDR3 loop is CASSPTLAGITDTQYF. DNA for the CDR3: TGTGCCAGCAGTCCTACTTTAGCGGGAATCACAGATACGCAGTATTTT.

The chain joins TRBV28 to TRBJ1-1; no clear D. V was pared by 1 base and J by 5 bases, with 5 bases between. This CDR3 is 12 amino acids long. Germline CDR1 reads MDHEN; CDR2 reads SYDVKM. This CDR3 reads CASSLLATEAFF. In DNA, the CDR3 is TGTGCCAGCAGTTTATTAGCGACTGAAGCTTTCTTT.

The chain carries TRBV6-6 and TRBJ2-7; D might be TRBD2 (6 bases). CDR1 is MNHNY, CDR2 SVGAGI, per germline (reference sequence). V was pared by 2 bases and J by 6 bases, with 14 bases between. The CDR3 covers 14 residues. In nucleotides, the CDR3 is TGTGCCAGCAGTTACCCGGAAACTAGCTCCGAGCAGTACGTC. Translated, it gives CASSYPETSSEQYV.

This clone was detected ten times or more. V gene TRBV9 combines with J gene TRBJ2-4, with TRBD2 identical over 9 bases. The CDR3 sequence is 17 residues long. The V and J ends lost 4 bases and 7 bases, in that order; junction bases with no gene match: 15. Germline CDR1 reads SGDLS; CDR2 reads YYNGEE. CDR3 sequence (DNA): TGTGCCAGCAGCCCCCACGGGGCTAGCGGGGAACGGAACATTCAGTACTTC. Its translation is CASSPHGASGERNIQYF. Complete variable domain (other parts from reference TRBV9 and TRBJ2-4): DSGVTQTPKHLITATGQRVTLRCSPRSGDLSVYWYQQSLDQGLQFLIQYYNGEERAKGNILERFSAQQFPDLHSELNLSSLELGDSALYFCASSPHGASGERNIQYFGAGTRLSVL.